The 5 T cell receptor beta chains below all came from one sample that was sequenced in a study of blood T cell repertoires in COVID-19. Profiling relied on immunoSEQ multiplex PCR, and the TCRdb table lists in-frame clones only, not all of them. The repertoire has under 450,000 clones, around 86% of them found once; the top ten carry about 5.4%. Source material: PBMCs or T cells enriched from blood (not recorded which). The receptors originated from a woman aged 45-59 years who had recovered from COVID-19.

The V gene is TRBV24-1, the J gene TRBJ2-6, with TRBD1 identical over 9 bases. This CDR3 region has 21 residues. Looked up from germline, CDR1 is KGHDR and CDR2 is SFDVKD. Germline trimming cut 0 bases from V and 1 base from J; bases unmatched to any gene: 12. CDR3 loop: CATSDLRDRDVPASGANVLTF. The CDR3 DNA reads TGTGCCACCAGTGATTTGCGGGACAGGGATGTCCCTGCGTCTGGGGCCAACGTCCTGACTTTC.

CDR3 sequence: CASSQGAGEQYF. DNA for the CDR3: TGTGCCAGCAGCCAAGGAGCCGGCGAGCAGTACTTC. The chain links TRBV3-1 (or the pseudogene TRBV3-2) to TRBJ2-7; no definite D call. The CDR3 extends over 12 amino acids. CDR1 is LGHDT and CDR2 is YNNKEL in the germline V gene (reference sequence). The V end was cut by 1 base, the J end by 6 bases, with 7 bases between.

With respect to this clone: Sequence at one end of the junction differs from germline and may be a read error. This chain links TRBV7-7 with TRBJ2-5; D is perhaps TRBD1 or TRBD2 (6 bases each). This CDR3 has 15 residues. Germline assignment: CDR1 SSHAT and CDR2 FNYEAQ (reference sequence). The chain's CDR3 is CASSLGGTPRETQYF. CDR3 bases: TGTGCTAGCAGCTTAGGGGGGACACCTAGGGAGACCCAGTACTTC. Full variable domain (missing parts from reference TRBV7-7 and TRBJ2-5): GAGVSQSPRYKVTKRGQDVTLRCDPISSHATLYWYQQALGQGPEFLTYFNYEAQPDKSGLPSDRFSAERPEGSISTLTIQRTEQRDSAMYRCASSLGGTPRETQYFGPGTRLLVL.

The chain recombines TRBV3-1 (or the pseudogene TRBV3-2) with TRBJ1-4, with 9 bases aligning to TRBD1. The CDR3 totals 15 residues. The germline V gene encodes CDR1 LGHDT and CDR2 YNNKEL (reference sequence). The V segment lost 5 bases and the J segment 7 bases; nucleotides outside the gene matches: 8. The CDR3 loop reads CASSARDRAIEKLFF. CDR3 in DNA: TGTGCCAGCAGCGCGCGGGACAGGGCAATTGAAAAACTGTTTTTT.

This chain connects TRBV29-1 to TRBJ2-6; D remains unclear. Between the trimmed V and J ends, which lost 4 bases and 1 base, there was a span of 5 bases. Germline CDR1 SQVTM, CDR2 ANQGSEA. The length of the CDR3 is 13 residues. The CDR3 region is CSVGLSGANVLTF. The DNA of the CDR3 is TGCAGCGTTGGGCTTTCTGGGGCCAACGTCCTGACTTTC.